Listed below are T cell receptor beta chains from one sample, sequenced in a study of CD8+ T cells in alopecia areata. Measured with immunoSEQ multiplex PCR; TCRdb has only the in-frame clones, and not every one. The sample has roughly 200,000 clones, roughly 65% seen once. The sample here was CD4+ T cells sorted from blood, taken at week 0. These receptors originate from a human donor with alopecia areata. CDR3s include the opening cysteine and the closing phenylalanine or tryptophan. The D gene is left open where the match is weak. A row's size may be missing; if present it is once, few, many or a size class.

NA | TRBJ1-2 | NA | TRBV9 | TGTGCCAGCAGCAGTCAGGGCTATGGCTACACCTTC | CASSSQGYGYTF
NA | TRBJ2-2 | NA | TRBV29-1 | TGCAGCGTTGGTCAGGGCGGCGGCGGGGAGCTGTTTTTT | CSVGQGGGGELFF
NA | TRBJ1-2 | NA | TRBV6-1 | TGTGCCAGCAGTGAGGGTCTGGGTAGAACCTATGGCTACACCTTC | CASSEGLGRTYGYTF
NA | TRBJ2-7 | NA | TRBV7-2 | TGTGCCAGCAGCTTAGGGGTCAACGAGCAGTACTTC | CASSLGVNEQYF
NA | TRBJ2-1 | NA | TRBV11-2 | TGTGCCAGCAGCCCACACGGGGATGAGCAGTTCTTC | CASSPHGDEQFF
TRBD1 | TRBJ2-3 | once | TRBV29-1 | TGCAGCGTTGGAGGGACAGGGGGCGCAGATACGCAGTATTTT | CSVGGTGGADTQYF
TRBD2 | TRBJ2-3 | NA | TRBV11-2 | TGTGCCAGCAGAATAGCGGGGGGGGGCACAGATACGCAGTATTTT | CASRIAGGGTDTQYF
NA | TRBJ1-6 | few | TRBV15 | TGTGCCACCAGCAGAGTCTCTCTTAATTCACCCCTCCACTTT | CATSRVSLNSPLHF
NA | TRBJ2-5 | few | TRBV11-2 | TGTGCCAGCAGTTTGCCGGTCAGGGGAGAGACCCAGTACTTC | CASSLPVRGETQYF
NA | TRBJ1-2 | NA | TRBV29-1 | TGCAGCGTTGACCTGGGGACCTCAAGCTACACCTTC | CSVDLGTSSYTF
NA | TRBJ1-1 | few | TRBV29-1 | TGCAGCGTTGCTCCCCTCTGGGGGGTGAACACTGAAGCTTTCTTT | CSVAPLWGVNTEAFF
NA | TRBJ1-5 | NA | TRBV2 | TGTGCCAGCAGTGAAGCGCTGGGGGGTAGTAGCAATCAGCCCCAGCATTTT | CASSEALGGSSNQPQHF
NA | TRBJ2-1 | few | TRBV29-1 | TGCAGCGTCACCAAGACTTCTACGGCCTACAATGAGCAGTTCTTC | CSVTKTSTAYNEQFF
TRBD1 | TRBJ1-1 | NA | TRBV5-5 | TGTGCCAGCAGCCCGTGGACAGGGTTAAACACTGAAGCTTTCTTT | CASSPWTGLNTEAFF
NA | TRBJ2-7 | few | TRBV5-6 | TGTGCCAGCAGCTTTACAGGGACGAGCTCCTACGAGCAGTACTTC | CASSFTGTSSYEQYF
TRBD1 | TRBJ2-2 | few | TRBV5-1 | TGCGCCAGCAGCATCGGACAGGGTCAGCTGTTTTTT | CASSIGQGQLFF
NA | TRBJ1-2 | NA | TRBV29-1 | TGCAGCGTTGAAAACAGCTTCTATGGCTACACCTTC | CSVENSFYGYTF
NA | TRBJ1-1 | NA | TRBV11-2 | TGTGCCAGCAGCTCCGACAGACACGCCGCGGGAGCTTTCTTT | CASSSDRHAAGAFF
NA | TRBJ2-1 | NA | TRBV7-3 | TGTGCCAGCAGCTTAAGTGCAGCCTCCTACAATGAGCAGTTCTTC | CASSLSAASYNEQFF
NA | TRBJ2-1 | NA | TRBV4-3 | TGCGCCAGCAGCCTCGGGCAGGGAGCCCAAGGTGAGCAGTTCTTC | CASSLGQGAQGEQFF
NA | TRBJ2-7 | NA | TRBV29-1 | TGCAGCGTTGTGCGGGCAGGGCGAAATTCCTACGAGCAGTACTTC | CSVVRAGRNSYEQYF
NA | TRBJ2-7 | few | TRBV7-2 | TGTGCCAGCAGCTTATACCCTAGGGAAACCTACGAGCAGTACTTC | CASSLYPRETYEQYF
NA | TRBJ1-2 | NA | TRBV7-9 | TGTGCCAGCAGCTTACCGGGGTATGGCTACACCTTC | CASSLPGYGYTF
NA | TRBJ1-4 | NA | TRBV30 | TGTGCCTGGAGTGCCCTGAATGAAAAACTGTTTTTT | CAWSALNEKLFF
TRBD1 | TRBJ1-6 | NA | TRBV25-1 | TGTGCCAGCAGTGGGGTACCGGGACAGGGATCTTCACTCCTCCACTTT | CASSGVPGQGSSLLHF
NA | TRBJ2-4 | few | TRBV29-1 | TGCAGCGTTGAAGCTACAGGGCGCGGGGCCAAAAACATTCAGTACTTC | CSVEATGRGAKNIQYF
NA | TRBJ1-2 | NA | TRBV4-3 | TGCGCCAGCAGCCAAGATTGGCCAGCTGCCTATGGCTACACCTTC | CASSQDWPAAYGYTF
NA | TRBJ1-5 | NA | TRBV27 | TGTGCCAGCAGTGAGGGAGGCAATCAGCCCCAGCATTTT | CASSEGGNQPQHF
TRBD2 | TRBJ2-7 | few | TRBV4-3 | TGCGCCAGCAGCCAAGATCTGAGCGGGGGGGCCGACGAGCAGTACTTC | CASSQDLSGGADEQYF
NA | TRBJ1-1 | NA | TRBV29-1 | TGCAGCGCCCTCAACCGGGAAGCTTTCTTT | CSALNREAFF
NA | TRBJ1-4 | NA | TRBV30 | TGTGCCTGGAGTGAGGGAAGTGAAAAACTGTTTTTT | CAWSEGSEKLFF
NA | TRBJ2-5 | NA | TRBV5-1 | TGCGCCAGCAGCCCAAGTAACCGGCAGGCCCTGTACTTC | CASSPSNRQALYF
NA | TRBJ1-1 | NA | TRBV30 | TGTGCCTCTGGGAGGGGATACACTGAAGCTTTCTTT | CASGRGYTEAFF
NA | TRBJ1-1 | NA | TRBV11-2 | TGTGCCAGCAGCTTAGCGGTCAGCACTGAAGCTTTCTTT | CASSLAVSTEAFF
NA | TRBJ1-5 | NA | TRBV18 | TGTGCCAGCTCCGCGGGGGGTGTGAATCAGCCCCAGCATTTT | CASSAGGVNQPQHF
NA | TRBJ2-6 | few | TRBV5-6 | TGTGCCAGCAGCACCGGGATCCTAAGCTCTGGGGCCAACGTCCTGACTTTC | CASSTGILSSGANVLTF
TRBD1 | TRBJ2-3 | NA | TRBV30 | TGTGCCTGGAGTGTGGACAGGGGTTCCACAGATACGCAGTATTTT | CAWSVDRGSTDTQYF